The 18 T cell receptor beta chains below come from one sample, sequenced in a study of blood T cell repertoires in COVID-19 (dated by TCRdb to 2020 to 2022). Library preparation was by the immunoSEQ multiplex PCR assay. Imported from immuneACCESS, the table was reduced by TCRdb to in-frame sequences with V and J called. These copies leave out some clones; in studies compared against another copy, an unresolved V gene accounts for under half, and the cause of the remainder is not known. This sample has 110,000 to 150,000 clones in its table, and over 70% of those were observed once. 1.7% of the sample comes from the top ten. Sequencing was performed on peripheral blood. All receptors come from a woman in her forties or fifties with acute or convalescent COVID-19.

The chain carries TRBV9 and TRBJ1-6; no clear D. Germline CDR1 is SGDLS and CDR2 is YYNGEE. This CDR3 is 15 amino acids long. The V gene lost 2 bases and the J gene lost 13 bases, with 19 bases spanning the gap. The CDR3 protein is CASSVPDGGFGPLHF. The CDR3 DNA sequence: TGTGCCAGCAGCGTTCCGGACGGCGGGTTTGGGCCCCTCCACTTT. The full variable domain, rest sourced from reference TRBV9 and TRBJ1-6, is DSGVTQTPKHLITATGQRVTLRCSPRSGDLSVYWYQQSLDQGLQFLIQYYNGEERAKGNILERFSAQQFPDLHSELNLSSLELGDSALYFCASSVPDGGFGPLHFGNGTRLTVT.

The V gene is TRBV27, the J gene TRBJ2-1; tentative D call: TRBD2 (6 bases). Trimming took 4 bases from V and 9 from J, leaving 16 bases between them. The CDR3 is 14 amino acids. The germline V gene has CDR1 MNHEY and CDR2 SMNVEV (reference sequence). This CDR3 is CASSSYLTSFEQFF. For the CDR3, the DNA is TGTGCCAGCAGTTCATACCTCACTAGCTTTGAGCAGTTCTTC.

The gene calls are TRBV18 and TRBJ2-2; D might be TRBD2 (5 bases). Trimming pared 3 bases from V and 5 bases from J, leaving 13 bases between. The CDR3 runs to 15 residues. Germline V gene data show CDR1 as KGHSH and CDR2 as LQKENI. CDR3 loop: CASSPEAAPTGELFF. CDR3 DNA: TGTGCCAGCTCACCCGAAGCGGCACCGACCGGGGAGCTGTTTTTT.

V and J are TRBV2 and TRBJ1-2; D is unresolved. Germline V gene data show CDR1 as SNHLY and CDR2 as FYNNEI. This CDR3 is built from 12 residues. Trimming removed 7 bases at V and 4 bases at J, with 10 bases between. The CDR3 reads CASTPTAYGYTF. CDR3 bases: TGTGCCAGCACCCCCACAGCCTATGGCTACACCTTC.

The rearrangement links TRBV2 to TRBJ1-4, with D tentatively TRBD1 (5 bases). V dropped 10 bases and J dropped 7 bases, with 19 bases sitting between them. This CDR3 contains 14 residues. Germline values: CDR1 SNHLY, CDR2 FYNNEI. The CDR3 is CATKGSGWAEKLFF. CDR3 DNA: TGTGCCACTAAGGGTTCAGGGTGGGCTGAAAAACTGTTTTTT.

This chain joins TRBV11-3 and TRBJ2-1; 9 nucleotides match TRBD2. Trimming removed 5 bases from V and 4 bases from J; junction bases left unmatched: 6. The CDR3 loop spans 15 amino acids. The germline V gene encodes CDR1 SGHNT and CDR2 YENEEA. The CDR3 reads CASSTRLAAYNEQFF. The CDR3 nucleotides are TGTGCCAGCAGCACCCGACTAGCGGCGTACAATGAGCAGTTCTTC.

This chain links TRBV19 with TRBJ1-1, with no clear D. CDR3 length: 13 residues. CDR1 and CDR2 from the germline V gene are LNHDA and SQIVND (reference sequence). V was clipped by 5 bases and J by 1 base, with 8 bases between them. Written as DNA, the CDR3 is TGTGCCAGTAGTGTTACAGAGAACACTGAAGCTTTCTTT. It is translated as CASSVTENTEAFF. The entire variable domain, with the rest obtained from reference TRBV19 and TRBJ1-1, is as follows: DGGITQSPKYLFRKEGQNVTLSCEQNLNHDAMYWYRQDPGQGLRLIYYSQIVNDFQKGDIAEGYSVSREKKESFPLTVTSAQKNPTAFYLCASSVTENTEAFFGQGTRLTVV.

V gene TRBV19 combines with J gene TRBJ1-1; possibly TRBD1 for D (6 bases). This CDR3 comprises 13 residues. Looked up from germline, CDR1 is LNHDA and CDR2 is SQIVND (reference sequence). Trimming shortened V by 6 bases and J by 6 bases, and 14 bases separated the two germline ends. The CDR3 DNA sequence: TGTGCCAGTAGCTGGCCAGGGGTATCTGAAGCTTTCTTT. Protein product: CASSWPGVSEAFF.

The rearrangement uses TRBV27 and TRBJ2-3; 7 bases match TRBD1. CDR1 is MNHEY, CDR2 SMNVEV, per germline (reference sequence). This CDR3 is 15 amino acids long. V lost 3 bases to trimming and J lost 1 base; unmatched junction nucleotides: 4. The CDR3 region has the DNA TGTGCCAGCAGTTTTTGGGACAGCGGCACAGATACGCAGTATTTT. Protein: CASSFWDSGTDTQYF.

The chain couples TRBV7-2 to TRBJ2-1, with 11 bases lining up with TRBD2. The germline V gene has CDR1 SGHTA and CDR2 FQGNSA. The CDR3 has 15 amino acids. Trimming removed 3 bases from V and 4 bases from J; junction bases left unmatched: 2. The CDR3 is CASSFSGGGYNEQFF. In DNA form, the CDR3 reads TGTGCCAGCAGCTTTAGCGGGGGGGGTTACAATGAGCAGTTCTTC.

This sequence joins TRBV9 and TRBJ2-1; D is unresolved. V gave up 1 base and J gave up 6 bases, with 11 bases separating them. The CDR3 covers 14 residues. Germline V gene lookup returns CDR1 SGDLS and CDR2 YYNGEE. The CDR3 sequence is CASSVIGFSNEQFF. The CDR3 coding sequence is TGTGCCAGCAGCGTAATCGGTTTTTCCAATGAGCAGTTCTTC.

The chain is built from TRBV20-1 and TRBJ1-2; no definite D call. V was clipped by 3 bases and J by 2 bases, with 10 bases between them. The CDR3 runs 13 residues. The germline CDR1 and CDR2 sequences are DFQATT and SNEGSKA (reference sequence). CDR3 in DNA: TGCAGTGCTAGTGAGCGGTTGAACTATGGCTACACCTTC. As protein: CSASERLNYGYTF.

The chain recombines TRBV9 with TRBJ2-7; D possibly corresponds to TRBD1 (6 bases). With 3 bases removed from V and 3 bases from J, the gap between germline ends came to 7 bases. CDR1 and CDR2 (germline): SGDLS, YYNGEE. This CDR3 region has 12 residues. CDR3 loop: CASSADSYEQYF. In DNA, the CDR3 is TGTGCCAGCAGCGCGGACAGCTACGAGCAGTACTTC.

The chain joins TRBV3-1 (or the pseudogene TRBV3-2) to TRBJ2-7; D ambiguous. The CDR3 extends over 11 amino acids. The V and J ends lost 4 bases and 3 bases respectively, with 4 bases between them. Germline V gives CDR1 LGHDT, CDR2 YNNKEL (reference sequence). CDR3 in amino acids: CASSPFYEQYF. The CDR3 DNA follows: TGTGCCAGCAGCCCCTTCTACGAGCAGTACTTC.

V usage is TRBV9 and J usage is TRBJ2-3; D is ambiguous. The germline V gene has CDR1 SGDLS and CDR2 YYNGEE. V was pared by 2 bases and J by 2 bases, with 9 bases between. The CDR3 loop spans 14 amino acids. The CDR3 bases are TGTGCCAGCAGCGTGACCAGGTTCACAGATACGCAGTATTTT. Protein sequence: CASSVTRFTDTQYF. Full variable domain (outside the CDR3, taken from reference TRBV9 and TRBJ2-3): DSGVTQTPKHLITATGQRVTLRCSPRSGDLSVYWYQQSLDQGLQFLIQYYNGEERAKGNILERFSAQQFPDLHSELNLSSLELGDSALYFCASSVTRFTDTQYFGPGTRLTVL.

This chain uses TRBV9 with TRBJ2-1, with a possible D match to TRBD1 (7 bases). Germline-derived CDR1 and CDR2 are SGDLS and YYNGEE. V was trimmed by 4 bases and J by 4 bases, leaving 15 bases between them. The CDR3 is made up of 15 amino acids. The CDR3 reads CASSLQGGGYNEQFF. In nucleotides, the CDR3 is TGTGCCAGCAGCTTGCAGGGGGGCGGATACAATGAGCAGTTCTTC.

The chain joins TRBV6-6 to TRBJ1-1; D not certain. This CDR3 is 15 amino acids long. Germline-derived CDR1 and CDR2 are MNHNY and SVGAGI (reference sequence). V was cut by 4 bases and J by 2 bases, with 14 bases left in between. CDR3 DNA sequence: TGTGCCAGCAGTTCCCATGGGCTGGCTAACACTGAAGCTTTCTTT. Residues: CASSSHGLANTEAFF.

V and J are TRBV7-8 and TRBJ1-2; no clear D gene. The CDR3 loop spans 13 amino acids. Germline loops: CDR1 SGHVS, CDR2 FQNEAQ. Deletions cut 7 bases from V and 2 bases from J, with 11 bases between. CDR3 nucleotides: TGTGCCAGCACCACTGGGCAGAACTATGGCTACACCTTC. It encodes CASTTGQNYGYTF.